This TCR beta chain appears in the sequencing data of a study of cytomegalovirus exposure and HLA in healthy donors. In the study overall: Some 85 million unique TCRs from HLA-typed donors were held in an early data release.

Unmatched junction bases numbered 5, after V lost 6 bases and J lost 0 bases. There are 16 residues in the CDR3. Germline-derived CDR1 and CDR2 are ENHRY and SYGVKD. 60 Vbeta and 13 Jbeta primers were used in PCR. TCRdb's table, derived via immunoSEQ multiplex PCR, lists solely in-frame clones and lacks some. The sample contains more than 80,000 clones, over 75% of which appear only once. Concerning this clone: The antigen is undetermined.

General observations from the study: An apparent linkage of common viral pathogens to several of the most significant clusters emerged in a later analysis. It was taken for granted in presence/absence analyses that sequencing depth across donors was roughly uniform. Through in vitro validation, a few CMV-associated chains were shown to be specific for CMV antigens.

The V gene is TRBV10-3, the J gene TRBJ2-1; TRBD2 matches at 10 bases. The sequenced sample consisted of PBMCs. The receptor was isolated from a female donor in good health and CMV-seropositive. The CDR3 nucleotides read TGTGCCATCAGCCTAGCGGGGGCGAGCTCCTACAATGAGCAGTTCTTC. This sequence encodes CAISLAGASSYNEQFF.